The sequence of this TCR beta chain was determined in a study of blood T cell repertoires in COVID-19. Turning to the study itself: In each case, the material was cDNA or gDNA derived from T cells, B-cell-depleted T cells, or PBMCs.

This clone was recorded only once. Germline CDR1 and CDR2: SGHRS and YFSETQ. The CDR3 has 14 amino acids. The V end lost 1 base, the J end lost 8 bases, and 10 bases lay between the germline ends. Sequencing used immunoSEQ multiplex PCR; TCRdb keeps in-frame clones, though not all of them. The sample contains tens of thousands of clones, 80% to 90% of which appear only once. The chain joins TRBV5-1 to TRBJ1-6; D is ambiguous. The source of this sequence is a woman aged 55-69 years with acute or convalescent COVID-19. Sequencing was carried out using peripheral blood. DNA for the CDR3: TGCGCCAGCAGCTTGCTGGCAGAATATTCACCCCTCCACTTT. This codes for CASSLLAEYSPLHF. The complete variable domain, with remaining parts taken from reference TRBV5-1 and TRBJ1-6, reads KAGVTQTPRYLIKTRGQQVTLSCSPISGHRSVSWYQQTPGQGLQFLFEYFSETQRNKGNFPGRFSGRQFSNSRSEMNVSTLELGDSALYLCASSLLAEYSPLHFGNGTRLTVT.